This TCR beta chain is from a study of T cells in localized non-small cell lung cancer. General study results and limits: Heterogeneity remains possible, as sequencing covered one tumor region only. Researchers found a median approximately 53 of the top 100 tumor clones in adjacent lung. Those with higher blood T cell density had longer overall survival. Uninvolved adjacent lung, not tumor, had the highest T cell clonality.

The CDR3 has 13 residues. Trimming cost V 5 bases and J 8 bases, with 13 bases left between them. Germline V gene sequence: CDR1 PRHDT, CDR2 FYEKMQ (reference sequence). For this clone: Its antigen remains unknown.

TCRdb keeps only in-frame clones here, not all; method: immunoSEQ multiplex PCR. This sample carries 52,000 or so clones, 80% to 85% of them seen once, and the ten largest clones take roughly 17%. Source: peripheral blood mononuclear cells, taken before any cancer treatment. This chain uses TRBV13 with TRBJ2-1, with D unresolved. The sequence came from a man aged 35-75 years with stage III lung adenocarcinoma. CDR3 nucleotides: TGTGCCAGCAGCCCTCCTTATGTCGATGAGCAGTTCTTC. The encoded protein is CASSPPYVDEQFF.